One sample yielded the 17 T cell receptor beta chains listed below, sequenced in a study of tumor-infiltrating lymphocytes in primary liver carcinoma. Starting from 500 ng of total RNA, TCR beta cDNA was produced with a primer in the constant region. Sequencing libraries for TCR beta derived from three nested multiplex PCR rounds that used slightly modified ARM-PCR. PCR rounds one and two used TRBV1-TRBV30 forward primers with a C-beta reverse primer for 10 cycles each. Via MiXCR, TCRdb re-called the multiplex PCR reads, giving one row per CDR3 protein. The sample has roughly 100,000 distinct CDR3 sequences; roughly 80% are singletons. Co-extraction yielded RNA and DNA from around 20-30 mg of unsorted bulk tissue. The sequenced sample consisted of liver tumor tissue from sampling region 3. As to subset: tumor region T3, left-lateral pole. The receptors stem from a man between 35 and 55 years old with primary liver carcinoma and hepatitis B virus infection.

This chain's CDR3 is CASSPAGGHQPQHF. The CDR3 DNA reads TGTGCCAGCAGCCCTGCGGGGGGGCATCAGCCCCAGCATTTT. This chain uses TRBV4-2 with TRBJ1-5; tentatively, D is TRBD1 (6 bases). The CDR3 covers 14 residues. CDR1 and CDR2 (germline): LGHNA, YNFKEQ. The V end was cut by 4 bases, the J end by 5 bases, with 12 bases between.

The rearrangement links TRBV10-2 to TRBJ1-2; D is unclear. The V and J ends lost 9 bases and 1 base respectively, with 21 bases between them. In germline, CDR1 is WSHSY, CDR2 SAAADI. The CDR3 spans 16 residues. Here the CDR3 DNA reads TGCGCCAGTAGTAAATTAGGCAGCCTGAGTAACTATGGCTACACCTTC. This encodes CASSKLGSLSNYGYTF.

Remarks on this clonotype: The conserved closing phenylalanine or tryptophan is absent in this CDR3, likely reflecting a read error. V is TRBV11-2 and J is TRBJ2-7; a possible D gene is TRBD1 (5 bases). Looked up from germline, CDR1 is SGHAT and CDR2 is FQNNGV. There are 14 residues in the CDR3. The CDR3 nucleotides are TGTGCCAGCAACTCTAACAGGAACTCCTATGAGCAGTACTCA. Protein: CASNSNRNSYEQYS.

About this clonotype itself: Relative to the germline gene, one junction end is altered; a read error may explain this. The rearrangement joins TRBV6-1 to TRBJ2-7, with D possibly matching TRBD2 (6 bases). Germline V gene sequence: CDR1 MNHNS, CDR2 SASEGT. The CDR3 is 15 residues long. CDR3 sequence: CVSSVRRVGSYEQYF. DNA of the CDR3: TGTGTCAGCAGTGTTAGGAGGGTGGGCTCCTACGAGCAGTACTTC.

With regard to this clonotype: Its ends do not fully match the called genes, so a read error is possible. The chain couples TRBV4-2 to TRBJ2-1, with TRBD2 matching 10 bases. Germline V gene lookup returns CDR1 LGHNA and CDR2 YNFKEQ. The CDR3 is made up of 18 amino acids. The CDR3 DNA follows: TGTGTCAGCAGCCAAGCGACTAGCGGGCTCAGCTCCTACAATGAGCAGTCCTTC. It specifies CVSSQATSGLSSYNEQSF.

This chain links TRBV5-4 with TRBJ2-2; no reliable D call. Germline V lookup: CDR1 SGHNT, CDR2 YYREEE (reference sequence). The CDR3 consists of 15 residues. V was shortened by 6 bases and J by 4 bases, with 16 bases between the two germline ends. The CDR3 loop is CASTRKTVRTGELFF. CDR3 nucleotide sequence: TGTGCCAGCACCCGAAAGACGGTCCGCACCGGGGAGCTGTTTTTT.

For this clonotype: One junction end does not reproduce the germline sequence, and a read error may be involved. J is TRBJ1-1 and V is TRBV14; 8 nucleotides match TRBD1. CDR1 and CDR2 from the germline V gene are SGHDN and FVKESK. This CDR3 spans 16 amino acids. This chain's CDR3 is CASRRGQERMNTETFF. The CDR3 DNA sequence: TGTGCCAGCAGACGGGGACAGGAGAGAATGAACACTGAAACTTTCTTT.

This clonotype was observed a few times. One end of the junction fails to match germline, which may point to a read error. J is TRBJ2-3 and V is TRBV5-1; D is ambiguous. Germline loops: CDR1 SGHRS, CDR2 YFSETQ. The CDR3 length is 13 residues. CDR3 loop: CASSPTRTDTQCF. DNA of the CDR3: TGCGCCAGCAGCCCGACGAGAACAGATACGCAGTGTTTT.

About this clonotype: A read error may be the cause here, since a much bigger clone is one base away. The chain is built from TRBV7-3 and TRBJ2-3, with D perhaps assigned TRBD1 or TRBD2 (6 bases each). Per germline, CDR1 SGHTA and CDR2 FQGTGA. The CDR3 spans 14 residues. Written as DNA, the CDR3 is TGTGCCAGCAGCTTAATGGGGGGCACATATACGCAGTATTTT. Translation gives CASSLMGGTYTQYF.

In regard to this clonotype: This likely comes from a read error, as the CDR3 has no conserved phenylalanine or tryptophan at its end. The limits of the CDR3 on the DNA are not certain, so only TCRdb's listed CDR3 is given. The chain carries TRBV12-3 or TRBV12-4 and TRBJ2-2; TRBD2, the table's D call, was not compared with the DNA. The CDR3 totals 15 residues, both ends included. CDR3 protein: CASSLAQGGTGELFL.

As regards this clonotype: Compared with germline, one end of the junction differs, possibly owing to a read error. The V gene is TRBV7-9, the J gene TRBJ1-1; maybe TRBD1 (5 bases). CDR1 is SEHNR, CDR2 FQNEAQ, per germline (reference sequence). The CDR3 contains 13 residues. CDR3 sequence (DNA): TGTACCAGTAGCGGGGGGGTTGAGACTGAAGCTTTCTTT. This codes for CTSSGGVETEAFF.

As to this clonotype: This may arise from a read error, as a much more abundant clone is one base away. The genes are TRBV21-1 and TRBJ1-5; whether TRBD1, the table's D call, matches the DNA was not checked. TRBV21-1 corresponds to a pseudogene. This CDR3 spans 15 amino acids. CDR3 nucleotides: TGTGGCAGCAGGGTGGAAAGGGGGGGCAATCAGCCCCAGCATTTT. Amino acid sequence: CGSRVERGGNQPQHF.

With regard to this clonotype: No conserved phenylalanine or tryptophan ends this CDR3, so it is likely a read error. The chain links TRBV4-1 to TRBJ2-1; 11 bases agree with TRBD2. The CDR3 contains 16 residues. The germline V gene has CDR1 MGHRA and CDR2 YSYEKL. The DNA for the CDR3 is TGCGCCAGCAGCCCCGAACTAGCGGGGGCTTATAATGGGCAGTTCTAC. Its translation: CASSPELAGAYNGQFY.

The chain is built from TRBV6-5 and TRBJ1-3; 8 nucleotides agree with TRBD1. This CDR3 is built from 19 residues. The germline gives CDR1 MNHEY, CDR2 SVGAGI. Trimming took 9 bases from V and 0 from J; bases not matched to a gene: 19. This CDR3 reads CARSRSGTGSLSSGNTIYF. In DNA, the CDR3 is TGTGCCAGGAGTAGATCTGGGACAGGATCATTAAGCTCTGGAAACACCATATATTTT.

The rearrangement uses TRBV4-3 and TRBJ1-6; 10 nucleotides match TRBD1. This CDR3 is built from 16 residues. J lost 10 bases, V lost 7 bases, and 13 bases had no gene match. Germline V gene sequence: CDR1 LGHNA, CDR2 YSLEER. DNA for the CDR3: TGCGCCAGCAACTTCTGGGACAGGGGAAAGAACTCACCCCTCCACTTT. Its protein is CASNFWDRGKNSPLHF.

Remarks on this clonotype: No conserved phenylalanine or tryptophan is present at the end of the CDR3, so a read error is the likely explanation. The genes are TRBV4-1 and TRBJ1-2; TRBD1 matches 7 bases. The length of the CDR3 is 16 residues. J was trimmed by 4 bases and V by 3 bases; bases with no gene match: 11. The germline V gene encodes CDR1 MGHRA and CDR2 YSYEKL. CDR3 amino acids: CASSHRGQETGYGYTL. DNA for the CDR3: TGCGCCAGCAGCCACCGTGGACAGGAGACGGGCTATGGCTACACCTTA.

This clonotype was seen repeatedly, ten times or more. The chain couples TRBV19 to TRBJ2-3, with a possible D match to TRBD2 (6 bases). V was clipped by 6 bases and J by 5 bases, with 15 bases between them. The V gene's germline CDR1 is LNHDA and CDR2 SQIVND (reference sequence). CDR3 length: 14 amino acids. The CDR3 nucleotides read TGTGCCAGTAGGCCCGGGACTTCGATAGATACGCAGTATTTT. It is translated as CASRPGTSIDTQYF.